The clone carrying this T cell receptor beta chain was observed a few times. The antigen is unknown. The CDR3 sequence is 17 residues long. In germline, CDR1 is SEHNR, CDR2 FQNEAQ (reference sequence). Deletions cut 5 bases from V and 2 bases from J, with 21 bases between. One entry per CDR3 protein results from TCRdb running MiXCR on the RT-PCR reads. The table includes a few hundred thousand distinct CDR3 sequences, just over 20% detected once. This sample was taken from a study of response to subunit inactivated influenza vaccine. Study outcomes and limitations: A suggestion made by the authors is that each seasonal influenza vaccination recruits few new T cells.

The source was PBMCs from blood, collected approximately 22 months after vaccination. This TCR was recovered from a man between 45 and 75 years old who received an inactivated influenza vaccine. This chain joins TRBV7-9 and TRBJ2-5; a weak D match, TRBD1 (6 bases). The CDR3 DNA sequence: TGTGCCAGCAGCAACGCCTATTCCGGGACACAACAAGAGACCCAGTACTTC. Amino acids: CASSNAYSGTQQETQYF.